Listed below are T cell receptor beta chains from one sample, sequenced in a study of shared T cell receptors in the human thymus. The protocol was immunoSEQ multiplex PCR, while the TCRdb copy is restricted to in-frame clones and leaves out a portion. The sample contains about 610,000 clones, approximately 87% of which appear only once. The same sample was also studied in work on human thymus T cells.

What was sequenced was thymocytes. The receptor source for this set is a boy younger than two with a congenital heart defect. CDR3s include the opening cysteine and the closing phenylalanine or tryptophan. A D gene is named only where the DNA matches it firmly. Expanded clones get a size class; other rows say once, few or many, or leave the size out.

TGCGCCAGCAGCTTGGAGCTAGCGGGAGGGCAGTTCTTC	CASSLELAGGQFF	TRBD2	few	TRBV5-1	TRBJ2-1
TGTGCCAGCAGCTTCTCCGGGGATAATGAAAAACTGTTTTTT	CASSFSGDNEKLFF	NA	NA	TRBV7-6	TRBJ1-4
TGCGCCAGCAGTGAGTCGCAGGTTAGCACAGATACGCAGTATTTT	CASSESQVSTDTQYF	NA	NA	TRBV10-1	TRBJ2-3
TGCGCCAGCAGCCAAGATGAAGCGGGAGGGCCAGATACGCAGTATTTT	CASSQDEAGGPDTQYF	TRBD2	NA	TRBV4-1	TRBJ2-3
TGTGCCAGCAGGCTCCCAGGGGAATTCCGTGGCTACACCTTC	CASRLPGEFRGYTF	NA	NA	TRBV5-5	TRBJ1-2
TGTGCCAGCCTGCGATCGGCTGAAGCTTTCTTT	CASLRSAEAFF	NA	NA	TRBV7-9	TRBJ1-1
TGTGCCAGCAGCCATTTCCGCGGGGTCGGGGGCAATGAGCAGTTCTTC	CASSHFRGVGGNEQFF	NA	NA	TRBV14	TRBJ2-1
TGTGCCTGGGATGGACAGTCCCAAATTAATAATGAGCAGTTCTTC	CAWDGQSQINNEQFF	NA	NA	TRBV30	TRBJ2-1
TGTGCCAGCAGCTTAGATCTGGGCAGGGCTCCGTTAGCTAACTATGGCTACACCTTC	CASSLDLGRAPLANYGYTF	NA	once	TRBV11-3	TRBJ1-2
TGTGCCAGCAGTGAACCGGGAGGGGAGACGGGGAGCACAGATACGCAGTATTTT	CASSEPGGETGSTDTQYF	TRBD2	NA	TRBV2	TRBJ2-3
TGTGCCAGCAGCACCCAGAGCTTCAAGGGGCAAGAGACCCAGTACTTC	CASSTQSFKGQETQYF	NA	NA	TRBV9	TRBJ2-5
TGTGCCAGTAGTCCAACGGGACAGGGCCACGAGCAGTACTTC	CASSPTGQGHEQYF	TRBD1	NA	TRBV19	TRBJ2-7
TGTGCCAGCAGCCAAGAGTCTCCAGGTTCCAGCTGCTATGGCTACACCTTC	CASSQESPGSSCYGYTF	NA	NA	TRBV14	TRBJ1-2
TGTGCCAGCAGTCCGGGACAGGGGAGCTCCTACGAGCAGTACTTC	CASSPGQGSSYEQYF	TRBD1	NA	TRBV27	TRBJ2-7
TGTGCCAGCAGCTCCATCGGCCAAGAGACCCAGTACTTC	CASSSIGQETQYF	NA	once	TRBV7-2	TRBJ2-5
TGTGCTTGGGTCGCAGGGTTCTATGGCTACACCTTC	CAWVAGFYGYTF	NA	NA	TRBV30	TRBJ1-2
TGCGCCAGCAGCTTGGTCCAGACAGGGATGAACACCGGGGAGCTGTTTTTT	CASSLVQTGMNTGELFF	TRBD1	NA	TRBV5-1	TRBJ2-2
TGTGCCAGCTCACCACCGGCTAGGGGTAACGCCAAAAACATTCAGTACTTC	CASSPPARGNAKNIQYF	NA	NA	TRBV18	TRBJ2-4
TGTGCCAGCAGCGCTAATCGGTCGAACTCTGGAAACACCATATATTTT	CASSANRSNSGNTIYF	NA	NA	TRBV7-8	TRBJ1-3
TGTGCCAGCAGCTTACGCCCTAGCGGGAGCTCCTACAATGAGCAGTTCTTC	CASSLRPSGSSYNEQFF	TRBD2	NA	TRBV7-6	TRBJ2-1
TGCGCCAGCAGCTTGGGAAGGGGGCGGGATGAGCAGTTCTTC	CASSLGRGRDEQFF	TRBD1	NA	TRBV5-1	TRBJ2-1
TGTGCCAGCAGCCAAGACCAAATAGGGGTTTCGGGCTCCTACGAGCAGTACTTC	CASSQDQIGVSGSYEQYF	NA	few	TRBV4-2	TRBJ2-7
TGTGCCAGCACCGACAGTTGGCCCTATGGCTACACCTTC	CASTDSWPYGYTF	NA	NA	TRBV2	TRBJ1-2
TGTGCCAGCAGCCAGCCCAGGGACAGGGATATGAACACTGAAGCTTTCTTT	CASSQPRDRDMNTEAFF	TRBD1	NA	TRBV4-2	TRBJ1-1
TGCGCCAGCAGCCACCTTCTGGAGGGACCCATGGCCCAGCATTTT	CASSHLLEGPMAQHF	NA	NA	TRBV4-1	TRBJ1-5
TGCAGCGTTGGGCTAGCGGGAGGGCCGGGCAGCGAGCAGTTCTTC	CSVGLAGGPGSEQFF	TRBD2	NA	TRBV29-1	TRBJ2-1
TGTGCCAGCAGCTTAGATGTGGTAGCCGCCTCCTACGAGCAGTACTTC	CASSLDVVAASYEQYF	NA	NA	TRBV11-3	TRBJ2-7
TGCGCCAGCAGCCAAGACCCGACAGGGGACGAGCAGTACTTC	CASSQDPTGDEQYF	TRBD1	NA	TRBV4-3	TRBJ2-7
TGTGCCAGCAGCTTGCTGACAGGGGAGAACACTGAAGCTTTCTTT	CASSLLTGENTEAFF	TRBD1	NA	TRBV14	TRBJ1-1
TGTGCCAGCAGCCATAGCGGGCGAGACGCAGATACGCAGTATTTT	CASSHSGRDADTQYF	TRBD2	NA	TRBV6-4	TRBJ2-3
TGTGCCAGCAGTTACCCAGGACTAGGGATCTACGAGCAGTACTTC	CASSYPGLGIYEQYF	TRBD2	NA	TRBV6-5	TRBJ2-7
TGTGCCAGCAGCCAAGGGGACTGGTCCTACGAGCAGTACTTC	CASSQGDWSYEQYF	NA	NA	TRBV14	TRBJ2-7
TGTGCCAGCAGCCCCTGGCGAGGCGGTGAAACAGATACGCAGTATTTT	CASSPWRGGETDTQYF	NA	NA	TRBV9	TRBJ2-3
TGTGCCAGCACCATAGACAGGAAGAGCTCCTACGAGCAGTACTTC	CASTIDRKSSYEQYF	NA	NA	TRBV6-1	TRBJ2-7
TGTGCCAGCAAAGAGTCCGGACAGACCTACGAGCAGTACTTC	CASKESGQTYEQYF	NA	NA	TRBV28	TRBJ2-7
TGTGCCAGCAGCTTAGAACCGGTCAATCAGCCCCAGCATTTT	CASSLEPVNQPQHF	NA	few	TRBV11-2	TRBJ1-5
TGCGCCAGCAGCCCGACAGGGGGCGCTGCTGGGGCCAACGTCCTGACTTTC	CASSPTGGAAGANVLTF	TRBD1	once	TRBV4-3	TRBJ2-6
TGCGCCAGCAGCCAAGATAGGGGCCGCAATGAGCAGTTCTTC	CASSQDRGRNEQFF	NA	NA	TRBV4-3	TRBJ2-1
TGTGCCAGCAGCCTTGGTGGTCCAAGTCCGGGAACCGGGGAGCTGTTTTTT	CASSLGGPSPGTGELFF	NA	NA	TRBV28	TRBJ2-2
TGCGCCAGCAGCCAAGCTGCTAGCGGGAGGGCCTACGAGCAGTACTTC	CASSQAASGRAYEQYF	TRBD2	NA	TRBV4-1	TRBJ2-7
TGTGCCATCGGAAGACAGGGTTGGGGTAACACCGGGGAGCTGTTTTTT	CAIGRQGWGNTGELFF	TRBD1	NA	TRBV10-3	TRBJ2-2
TGCAGCGTTGACGGGGTCCTCAGCTATGGCTACACCTTC	CSVDGVLSYGYTF	NA	NA	TRBV29-1	TRBJ1-2
TGTGCCAGCAGCTCGGGACATTCTAACTATGGCTACACCTTC	CASSSGHSNYGYTF	NA	NA	TRBV11-1	TRBJ1-2
TGTGCCAGCAGCAAAGTTAGGACAGGGGGCCCGTCCGATGGCTACACCTTC	CASSKVRTGGPSDGYTF	NA	NA	TRBV21-1	TRBJ1-2
TGTGCCAGCAGCTCAGGGACAGGGGGCGCTTACGAGCAGTACTTC	CASSSGTGGAYEQYF	TRBD1	NA	TRBV7-6	TRBJ2-7
TGTGCCAGCTCACCTAATGAACCGGGACAGGGTATGCTTTCGTATGGCTACACCTTC	CASSPNEPGQGMLSYGYTF	TRBD1	NA	TRBV18	TRBJ1-2
TGTGCCAGCAGCTTAGATAGTCCCAGCGGCTTATGCGAGCAGTACTTC	CASSLDSPSGLCEQYF	NA	NA	TRBV11-2	TRBJ2-7
TGTGCCAGCAGCCAAGTGGGCAGTCCGTCCCGGTACGAGCAGTACTTC	CASSQVGSPSRYEQYF	NA	NA	TRBV4-2	TRBJ2-7
TGTGCCAGCAGCCACCTCTCGAGCCGGCGGGAGGGCGAGCAGTACTTC	CASSHLSSRREGEQYF	TRBD2	NA	TRBV4-2	TRBJ2-7
TGTGCCAGCCTCATAGGGCTAGCGCGACTCCACGAGCAGTACTTC	CASLIGLARLHEQYF	NA	NA	TRBV11-3	TRBJ2-7
TGTGCCAGCAGCGTAGGTCGGCTTCCCCGACTGTACAATGAGCAGTTCTTC	CASSVGRLPRLYNEQFF	NA	NA	TRBV9	TRBJ2-1
TGTGCCAGCACCCCTAGTTCTAACACCGGGGAGCTGTTTTTT	CASTPSSNTGELFF	NA	NA	TRBV6-6	TRBJ2-2
TGTGCCAGCCTTGGACTAGCGGGAGGGCCAAGGCGGGAGACCCAGTACTTC	CASLGLAGGPRRETQYF	TRBD2	NA	TRBV28	TRBJ2-5
TGTGCCAGCAGCCAAGATCTAAGGACAGGGGAAACAGATACGCAGTATTTT	CASSQDLRTGETDTQYF	TRBD1	NA	TRBV14	TRBJ2-3
TGCGCCAGCAGCCCCCGGACTAGCTACAATGAGCAGTTCTTC	CASSPRTSYNEQFF	TRBD2	NA	TRBV4-1	TRBJ2-1